These T cell receptor beta chains were read from a single sample in a study of control samples from healthy donors and cancer patients. Libraries were prepared by immunoSEQ multiplex PCR; TCRdb keeps only in-frame clonotypes and omits some of them. The sample includes some 120,000 clones, more than 75% seen only once; the top ten take under 2.5%. Sequenced material: blood. These receptors all stem from a woman in her seventies in good health. The CDR3 runs from the conserved cysteine through the conserved F or W. Each record gives: clone size, D gene, V gene, J gene, CDR3 DNA, CDR3 protein. D genes are given only for firm matches. Clone size is given for some rows only: seen once, a few or many times, or a class if the clone is expanded.

clone size: .; D gene: TRBD2; V gene: TRBV18; J gene: TRBJ2-2; CDR3 DNA: TGTGCCAGCTCACCGCGGGGGGGCCACGGGGAGCTGTTTTTT; CDR3 protein: CASSPRGGHGELFF
clone size: .; D gene: TRBD1; V gene: TRBV19; J gene: TRBJ2-7; CDR3 DNA: TGTGCCAGTAGGATGGGCGGACAGGGGGCCCACGAGCAGTACTTC; CDR3 protein: CASRMGGQGAHEQYF
clone size: .; D gene: .; V gene: TRBV3-1/TRBV3-2; J gene: TRBJ2-2; CDR3 DNA: TGTGCCAGCAGCCAAGGTTGGGACACCGGGGAGCTGTTTTTT; CDR3 protein: CASSQGWDTGELFF
clone size: .; D gene: .; V gene: TRBV28; J gene: TRBJ1-1; CDR3 DNA: TGTGCCAGCAGTTTCGGCAGGTGGGCCCCGTTGAACACTGAAGCTTTCTTT; CDR3 protein: CASSFGRWAPLNTEAFF
clone size: .; D gene: TRBD1; V gene: TRBV27; J gene: TRBJ1-6; CDR3 DNA: TGTGCCAGCAGTTTGATGGGACAGGGTTTGAATTCACCCCTCCACTTT; CDR3 protein: CASSLMGQGLNSPLHF
clone size: .; D gene: .; V gene: TRBV10-3; J gene: TRBJ1-5; CDR3 DNA: TGTGCCATCAGTGAGTCGACTCAGGGTGTCCAGCCCCAGCATTTT; CDR3 protein: CAISESTQGVQPQHF
clone size: once; D gene: .; V gene: TRBV2; J gene: TRBJ1-2; CDR3 DNA: TGTGCCAGCAGTGAAACCAGGGTTGGCTACACCTTC; CDR3 protein: CASSETRVGYTF
clone size: .; D gene: TRBD2; V gene: TRBV5-1; J gene: TRBJ2-5; CDR3 DNA: TGCGCCAGCAGCTTGGGCGGTAGCGGGGGGGCCGGAGAGACCCAGTACTTC; CDR3 protein: CASSLGGSGGAGETQYF
clone size: .; D gene: .; V gene: TRBV12-3/TRBV12-4; J gene: TRBJ2-7; CDR3 DNA: TGTGCCACCACAGCGACAACCTCCTACGAGCAGTACTTC; CDR3 protein: CATTATTSYEQYF
clone size: .; D gene: .; V gene: TRBV24-1; J gene: TRBJ2-2; CDR3 DNA: TGTGCCACCAGTGACAGCGGCCGGACCGGGGAGCTGTTTTTT; CDR3 protein: CATSDSGRTGELFF
clone size: .; D gene: .; V gene: TRBV12-3/TRBV12-4; J gene: TRBJ2-1; CDR3 DNA: TGTGCCAGCAGGCCGGGACTGAACAATGAGCAGTTCTTC; CDR3 protein: CASRPGLNNEQFF
clone size: .; D gene: .; V gene: TRBV7-2; J gene: TRBJ1-2; CDR3 DNA: TGTGCCAGCAGCTGGGGTTTGAGCTATGGCTACACCTTC; CDR3 protein: CASSWGLSYGYTF
clone size: .; D gene: .; V gene: TRBV5-1; J gene: TRBJ2-3; CDR3 DNA: TGCGCCAGCAGCTTAGTAGGTGGTGGAGATACGCAGTATTTT; CDR3 protein: CASSLVGGGDTQYF
clone size: .; D gene: TRBD2; V gene: TRBV4-3; J gene: TRBJ2-5; CDR3 DNA: TGCGCCAGCAGCAAGATAGCGGGGGTCGGGGAGACCCAGTACTTC; CDR3 protein: CASSKIAGVGETQYF
clone size: .; D gene: .; V gene: TRBV6-5; J gene: TRBJ2-5; CDR3 DNA: TGTGCCAGCAGACAGAACCCTCAAGAGACCCAGTACTTC; CDR3 protein: CASRQNPQETQYF
clone size: .; D gene: .; V gene: TRBV11-2; J gene: TRBJ2-4; CDR3 DNA: TGTGCCAGCAGCAGAGGCCGGGAACTAATTCAGTACTTC; CDR3 protein: CASSRGRELIQYF
clone size: .; D gene: .; V gene: TRBV7-8; J gene: TRBJ2-2; CDR3 DNA: TGTGCCAGCAGCTTTAGGGCAGACAACACCGGGGAGCTGTTTTTT; CDR3 protein: CASSFRADNTGELFF
clone size: .; D gene: .; V gene: TRBV6-5; J gene: TRBJ1-6; CDR3 DNA: TGTGCCAGCAGTTACTCGACGGGGGTGAATTCACCCCTCCACTTT; CDR3 protein: CASSYSTGVNSPLHF
clone size: .; D gene: .; V gene: TRBV11-2; J gene: TRBJ2-6; CDR3 DNA: TGTGCCAGCAGCTTAGGGAGGGGGTTCGGGGCCAACGTCCTGACTTTC; CDR3 protein: CASSLGRGFGANVLTF
clone size: few; D gene: .; V gene: TRBV4-1; J gene: TRBJ1-3; CDR3 DNA: TGCGCCAGCAGCCAAGGACCCGGTAACACCATATATTTT; CDR3 protein: CASSQGPGNTIYF
clone size: .; D gene: .; V gene: TRBV6-2/TRBV6-3; J gene: TRBJ1-1; CDR3 DNA: TGTGCCAGCAGTTATAGTCCGGCCACACCGACTGAAGCTTTCTTT; CDR3 protein: CASSYSPATPTEAFF
clone size: .; D gene: TRBD1; V gene: TRBV18; J gene: TRBJ1-6; CDR3 DNA: TGTGCCAGCTCCCTAGGGAGGGGGCTAGAAAATTCACCCCTCCACTTT; CDR3 protein: CASSLGRGLENSPLHF